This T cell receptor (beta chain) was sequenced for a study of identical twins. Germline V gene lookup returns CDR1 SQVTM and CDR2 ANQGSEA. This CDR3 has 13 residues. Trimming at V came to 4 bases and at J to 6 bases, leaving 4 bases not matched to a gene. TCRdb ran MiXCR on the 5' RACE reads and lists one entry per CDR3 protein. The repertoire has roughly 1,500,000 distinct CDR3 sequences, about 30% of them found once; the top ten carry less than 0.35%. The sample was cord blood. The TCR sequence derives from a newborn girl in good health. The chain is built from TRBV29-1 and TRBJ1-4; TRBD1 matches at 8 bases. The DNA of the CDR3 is TGCAGCGTTGGTGCAGGGGGCCATGAAAAACTGTTTTTT. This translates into CSVGAGGHEKLFF. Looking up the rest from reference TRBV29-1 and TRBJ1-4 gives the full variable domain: SAVISQKPSRDICQRGTSLTIQCQVDSQVTMMFWYRQQPGQSLTLIATANQGSEATYESGFVIDKFPISRPNLTFSTLTVSNMSPEDSSIYLCSVGAGGHEKLFFGSGTQLSVL.